The source of this T cell receptor beta chain is a study of T cell changes during pregnancy in multiple sclerosis. This CDR3 comprises 11 residues. In germline, CDR1 is DFQATT, CDR2 SNEGSKA (reference sequence). Trimming cost V 5 bases and J 1 base, with 6 bases left between them. The repertoire was sequenced with immunoSEQ multiplex PCR; TCRdb's copy has only in-frame clones and lacks some. There are some 74,000 clones in the sample; roughly 92% occur only once, and 2% to 2.5% lies in the top ten. This rearrangement joins TRBV20-1 to TRBJ2-7; D gene ambiguous. The TCR comes from a female donor with multiple sclerosis, enrolled in a pregnancy study. Sequences were derived from peripheral blood, sampled before pregnancy. CDR3 sequence reads: CSALESYEQYF. CDR3 nucleotide sequence: TGCAGTGCTCTGGAGTCCTACGAGCAGTACTTC.